The following is a TCR beta chain sequence with its context. The antigen remains unidentified. The data stem from a study of blood T cells in healthy people across ages. General study findings and limits: Aged donors had fewer naive CD4+ cells and lower diversity than long-lived donors.

Germline-derived CDR1 and CDR2 are SGHRS and YFSETQ. The CDR3 has 17 amino acids. J gave up 2 bases and V 1 base, and 10 bases lay outside the gene matches. A sample-barcoded 5' primer and a J-beta primer mix were used in a second PCR of about 6 to 12 cycles. TCRdb reprocessed the 5' RACE reads with MiXCR, giving one entry per CDR3 protein. Of 540,000 or so distinct CDR3 sequences in the sample, 25% to 30% are singletons; the top ten hold about 18%. Donors ranged from 6 to 90 years old and were healthy Caucasians in Russia. The sample taken for sequencing was blood. The receptor was derived from a woman aged 70-85 years in good health. This chain links TRBV5-1 with TRBJ2-5, with 8 bases lining up with TRBD2. The DNA of the CDR3 is TGCGCCAGCAGCTTGAGTTGGGGTAGCGGGGAGCAAGAGACCCAGTACTTC. Amino acid sequence: CASSLSWGSGEQETQYF.